These T cell receptor beta chains were read from a single sample in a study of blood T cell repertoires in COVID-19. Here immunoSEQ multiplex PCR was the method, and the copy in TCRdb shows in-frame clones only, minus some. The table has about 280,000 clones, just over 85% seen once. Sequences were obtained from peripheral blood. Receptors were obtained from a woman in her 30s with active or convalescent COVID-19. Both conserved end residues are part of each CDR3. Each record gives: CDR3 length, D gene, clone size, J gene, V gene, CDR3 DNA, CDR3 protein. A D gene is named only where the DNA matches it firmly. Size is stated for part of the rows, as once, few or many counts, or as a class when the clone is expanded.

length: 15; D: -; size: -; J: TRBJ2-7; V: TRBV6-5; DNA: TGTGCCAGCAGTAACCGGGACGGACTAACCTACGAGCAGTACTTC; CDR3: CASSNRDGLTYEQYF
length: 14; D: -; size: -; J: TRBJ2-3; V: TRBV18; DNA: TGTGCCAGCTCACTACTAGATAACACAGATACGCAGTATTTT; CDR3: CASSLLDNTDTQYF
length: 16; D: -; size: -; J: TRBJ2-1; V: TRBV4-3; DNA: TGCGCCAGCAGCCAAGCCCCTCAGGCATGGAACAATGAGCAGTTCTTC; CDR3: CASSQAPQAWNNEQFF
length: 15; D: TRBD1; size: once; J: TRBJ2-1; V: TRBV5-3; DNA: TGTGCCAGAAGCACGACAGGGGGGGCCTACAATGAGCAGTTCTTC; CDR3: CARSTTGGAYNEQFF
length: 13; D: -; size: -; J: TRBJ2-3; V: TRBV5-4; DNA: TGTGCCAGCAGCCGGAGACGTACGGATACGCAGTATTTT; CDR3: CASSRRRTDTQYF
length: 16; D: TRBD1; size: once; J: TRBJ1-3; V: TRBV28; DNA: TGTGCCAGCAGCTTTACAGGGGCCTCCTCTGGAAACACCATATATTTT; CDR3: CASSFTGASSGNTIYF
length: 16; D: TRBD2; size: -; J: TRBJ2-5; V: TRBV7-6; DNA: TGTGCCAGCAGCTTAGGGGCCGTTGGGCGGGGGGAGACCCAGTACTTC; CDR3: CASSLGAVGRGETQYF
length: 14; D: -; size: -; J: TRBJ1-3; V: TRBV21-1; DNA: TGTGCCAGCAGCAAAGACAGCTCTGGAAACACCATATATTTT; CDR3: CASSKDSSGNTIYF
length: 18; D: -; size: -; J: TRBJ1-6; V: TRBV7-2; DNA: TGTGCCAGCAGCTTAGAAGCGATCCGGGAGCTTAATAATTCACCCCTCCACTTT; CDR3: CASSLEAIRELNNSPLHF
length: 17; D: TRBD2; size: -; J: TRBJ2-5; V: TRBV4-1; DNA: TGCGCCAGCAGCCAACCTAACCTAGCGGGCCTCGTTGAGACCCAGTACTTC; CDR3: CASSQPNLAGLVETQYF
length: 15; D: -; size: -; J: TRBJ1-2; V: TRBV27; DNA: TGTGCCAGCAGTAGGGGATCGGGGGGAACGTGGGGCTACACCTTC; CDR3: CASSRGSGGTWGYTF
length: 14; D: TRBD2; size: -; J: TRBJ2-5; V: TRBV7-8; DNA: TGTGCCAGCAGCCAAGGACTAGCTAGAGAGACCCAGTACTTC; CDR3: CASSQGLARETQYF
length: 14; D: -; size: -; J: TRBJ2-2; V: TRBV6-2/TRBV6-3; DNA: TGTGCCAGCAGTTTTCGGGCCCTCCGGGGAGGTCTGTTTTTT; CDR3: CASSFRALRGGLFF
length: 16; D: TRBD2; size: -; J: TRBJ2-7; V: TRBV5-3; DNA: TGTGCCAGAAGCTGCGGACTAGCGGGGCTATCCTACGAGCAGTACTTC; CDR3: CARSCGLAGLSYEQYF
length: 14; D: TRBD2; size: -; J: TRBJ2-5; V: TRBV28; DNA: TGTGCCAGCAGTTTGCAGGGAGGGTGGGAGACCCAGTACTTC; CDR3: CASSLQGGWETQYF
length: 11; D: -; size: -; J: TRBJ1-2; V: TRBV12-3/TRBV12-4; DNA: TGTGCCAGCAGCTATAACTATGGCTACACCTTC; CDR3: CASSYNYGYTF
length: 11; D: -; size: -; J: TRBJ1-1; V: TRBV5-4; DNA: TGTGCCAGCAGCCTCGGGGAAGAAGCTTTCTTT; CDR3: CASSLGEEAFF
length: 12; D: -; size: -; J: TRBJ1-1; V: TRBV29-1; DNA: TGCAGCGCGTCGACAGGCATACCTGAAGCTTTCTTT; CDR3: CSASTGIPEAFF
length: 14; D: TRBD1; size: once; J: TRBJ2-2; V: TRBV30; DNA: TGTGCCGGAAAGGACAGGCAAAGGACCGGGGAGCTGTTTTTT; CDR3: CAGKDRQRTGELFF
length: 17; D: -; size: -; J: TRBJ1-6; V: TRBV7-8; DNA: TGTGCCAGCAGCCCCGCGTTGGGAGGGCTCTATAATTCACCCCTCCACTTT; CDR3: CASSPALGGLYNSPLHF
length: 14; D: -; size: -; J: TRBJ2-3; V: TRBV7-3; DNA: TGTGCCAGCAGCTTAACGCCAGGGTTGGATACGCAGTATTTT; CDR3: CASSLTPGLDTQYF
length: 16; D: TRBD1; size: few; J: TRBJ1-6; V: TRBV5-1; DNA: TGCGCCAGCAGCTTGGGGACAGGCGTCTATAATTCACCCCTCCACTTT; CDR3: CASSLGTGVYNSPLHF
length: 16; D: -; size: -; J: TRBJ1-4; V: TRBV19; DNA: TGTGCCAGTAGTATAAACCCCTCCTCAGGGGATGAAAAACTGTTTTTT; CDR3: CASSINPSSGDEKLFF
length: 14; D: -; size: -; J: TRBJ1-1; V: TRBV5-1; DNA: TGCGCCAGCAGCTATTACAGTTTGAACACTGAAGCTTTCTTT; CDR3: CASSYYSLNTEAFF
length: 15; D: TRBD1; size: once; J: TRBJ1-2; V: TRBV7-8; DNA: TGTGCCAGCAGCGCTATGACAGGGGGTAACTATGGCTACACCTTC; CDR3: CASSAMTGGNYGYTF
length: 16; D: -; size: -; J: TRBJ1-2; V: TRBV6-5; DNA: TGTGCCAGCAGTTACTCGATATGGTTCGAGGGTGATGGCTACACCTTC; CDR3: CASSYSIWFEGDGYTF
length: 13; D: -; size: -; J: TRBJ1-1; V: TRBV7-9; DNA: TGTGCCAGCAGCTCGACAGGTAGCACTGAAGCTTTCTTT; CDR3: CASSSTGSTEAFF
length: 17; D: -; size: -; J: TRBJ2-3; V: TRBV19; DNA: TGTGCCAGTAGTATGTCCCCAGGGCCTGGGGACACAGATACGCAGTATTTT; CDR3: CASSMSPGPGDTDTQYF
length: 15; D: -; size: -; J: TRBJ1-1; V: TRBV18; DNA: TGTGCCAGCTCACTATTGCAGGATGGGAACACTGAAGCTTTCTTT; CDR3: CASSLLQDGNTEAFF
length: 15; D: TRBD1; size: -; J: TRBJ1-3; V: TRBV6-5; DNA: TGTGCCAGCAGTATCCGGACAGGGCAAGGAAACACCATATATTTT; CDR3: CASSIRTGQGNTIYF
length: 15; D: -; size: -; J: TRBJ1-5; V: TRBV18; DNA: TGTGCCAGCTCACCTTCGCAGGTTAGCAATCAGCCCCAGCATTTT; CDR3: CASSPSQVSNQPQHF
length: 16; D: TRBD1; size: -; J: TRBJ2-1; V: TRBV4-3; DNA: TGCGCCAGCAGCCAAGCATACAGGGGTCGGGGCAATGAGCAGTTCTTC; CDR3: CASSQAYRGRGNEQFF
length: 15; D: TRBD2; size: -; J: TRBJ2-5; V: TRBV25-1; DNA: TGTGCCAGCAGTGTCGAAGCGGGGGGAGGAGAGACCCAGTACTTC; CDR3: CASSVEAGGGETQYF
length: 15; D: -; size: -; J: TRBJ2-3; V: TRBV5-8; DNA: TGTGCCAGCAGCTTAATGTCCAGGAGCACAGATACGCAGTATTTT; CDR3: CASSLMSRSTDTQYF
length: 11; D: -; size: -; J: TRBJ2-1; V: TRBV18; DNA: TGTGCCAGCTCGCCGGGCAATGAGCAGTTCTTC; CDR3: CASSPGNEQFF
length: 15; D: TRBD1; size: -; J: TRBJ1-2; V: TRBV7-8; DNA: TGTGCCAGCAGCCCTTCGGGACAGGGGAGCTATGGCTACACCTTC; CDR3: CASSPSGQGSYGYTF
length: 15; D: -; size: -; J: TRBJ1-1; V: TRBV2; DNA: TGTGCCAGCAGTGGCGGGGGGATAGCGAACACTGAAGCTTTCTTT; CDR3: CASSGGGIANTEAFF
length: 13; D: -; size: -; J: TRBJ2-3; V: TRBV21-1; DNA: TGTGCCAGCAGCAGGGGACTACCAGATACGCAGTATTTT; CDR3: CASSRGLPDTQYF
length: 15; D: TRBD1; size: few; J: TRBJ1-1; V: TRBV7-2; DNA: TGTGCCAGCAGCTTAGTGAAGGGGGCGTATACTGAAGCTTTCTTT; CDR3: CASSLVKGAYTEAFF
length: 16; D: -; size: -; J: TRBJ1-3; V: TRBV4-3; DNA: TGCGCCAGCAGCCAAGATCTCGTTAGCTCTGGAAACACCATATATTTT; CDR3: CASSQDLVSSGNTIYF